A single sample gave rise to the 17 T cell receptor beta chains below, sequenced in a study of blood T cell repertoires in COVID-19. Some clones are missing from TCRdb's copy, which holds only in-frame ones; the method was immunoSEQ multiplex PCR. The profile covers approximately 530,000 clones, with approximately 91% appearing a single time and roughly 7.4% taken by the ten largest. The sequencing sample was made of peripheral blood. Receptors originate from a woman between 45 and 65 years old with COVID-19, enrolled during active disease.

This clone was found once. The chain has TRBV6-5 and TRBJ1-2; 7 bases map to TRBD1. Germline CDR1 MNHEY, CDR2 SVGAGI. V lost 6 bases to trimming and J lost 3 bases; unmatched junction nucleotides: 10. The CDR3 runs to 15 residues. The CDR3 protein is CASSTLGTADYGYTF. CDR3 nucleotide sequence: TGTGCCAGCAGCACCTTAGGGACAGCGGACTATGGCTACACCTTC.

This clone came up a few times. The rearrangement joins TRBV24-1 to TRBJ2-1; maybe TRBD2 (6 bases). The length of the CDR3 is 13 residues. Per germline, CDR1 KGHDR and CDR2 SFDVKD. Trimming shortened V by 1 base and J by 10 bases, and 10 bases separated the two germline ends. CDR3 amino acids: CATSDFSGAEQFF. The DNA for the CDR3 is TGTGCCACCAGTGATTTTAGCGGCGCGGAGCAGTTCTTC.

The rearrangement joins TRBV4-1 to TRBJ2-7; the match to TRBD1 covers 8 bases. This CDR3 spans 15 amino acids. Per the germline V gene, CDR1 is MGHRA and CDR2 is YSYEKL. V lost 1 base, J lost 2 bases, and 4 bases stayed unmatched. For the CDR3, the DNA is TGCGCCAGCAGCCAAGCTCCGGGACAGGCCTACGAGCAGTACTTC. Amino acids: CASSQAPGQAYEQYF.

This clone was detected a few times. This chain joins TRBV10-1 and TRBJ2-3; 7 bases line up with TRBD1. In germline, CDR1 is WNHNN, CDR2 SYGVQD (reference sequence). The trim removed 2 bases at V and 1 base at J, leaving 9 bases unmatched. CDR3 size: 17 residues. The CDR3 loop is CASSEHRGRSGTDTQYF. The CDR3 nucleotides read TGCGCCAGCAGTGAGCACAGGGGCCGATCTGGCACAGATACGCAGTATTTT.

V gene TRBV7-3 combines with J gene TRBJ2-3; 12 bases agree with TRBD2. The CDR3 has 15 residues. The germline gives CDR1 SGHTA, CDR2 FQGTGA. The V gene end was trimmed by 5 bases and the J gene end by 5 bases; junction bases not matched to a gene: 5. The CDR3 region is CASSASSGGVDTQYF. The CDR3, as DNA: TGTGCCAGCAGCGCTTCTAGCGGGGGGGTAGATACGCAGTATTTT.

J is TRBJ2-1 and V is TRBV6-6; D may be TRBD2 (5 bases). Per the germline V gene, CDR1 is MNHNY and CDR2 is SVGAGI (reference sequence). The germline V and J ends were trimmed by 10 bases and 7 bases, with 8 bases remaining between them. The CDR3 covers 10 residues. The CDR3 region is CATGENEQFF. Written as DNA, the CDR3 is TGTGCCACCGGGGAGAATGAGCAGTTCTTC.

The CDR3 is CASTFFSGPDNQPQHF. CDR3 DNA sequence: TGTGCCAGCACGTTTTTTAGTGGGCCCGATAACCAGCCCCAGCATTTT. The J gene is TRBJ1-5, the V gene TRBV25-1; no clear D. With 7 bases removed from V and 7 bases from J, the gap between germline ends came to 23 bases. The CDR3 runs to 16 residues. CDR1 is MGHDK, CDR2 SYGVNS, per germline.

The chain couples TRBV5-1 to TRBJ1-3, with 7 bases identical to TRBD1. V shed 0 bases, J shed 0 bases, and the junction held 3 bases outside the gene matches. The CDR3 length is 16 residues. Germline V lookup: CDR1 SGHRS, CDR2 YFSETQ. This chain's CDR3 is CASSLGGGNSGNTIYF. Here the CDR3 DNA reads TGCGCCAGCAGCTTGGGAGGGGGCAACTCTGGAAACACCATATATTTT.

The genes are TRBV19 and TRBJ2-1; D remains ambiguous. Germline V gene data show CDR1 as LNHDA and CDR2 as SQIVND (reference sequence). V lost 3 bases and J 6 bases, leaving 12 bases between the germline ends. The CDR3 runs 14 residues. In nucleotides, the CDR3 is TGTGCCAGTAGTATTACTATATCGGCCAATGAGCAGTTCTTC. It is translated as CASSITISANEQFF.

V usage is TRBV10-3 and J usage is TRBJ1-1, with D perhaps matching TRBD1 (6 bases). There are 15 residues in the CDR3. The germline V and J ends were trimmed by 10 bases and 4 bases, with 22 bases remaining between them. Germline assignment: CDR1 ENHRY and CDR2 SYGVKD. The CDR3 sequence is CATKGEGGSATEAFF. The CDR3 DNA reads as TGTGCCACCAAAGGGGAGGGGGGGTCGGCCACTGAAGCTTTCTTT.

The rearrangement uses TRBV30 and TRBJ1-2; TRBD1 might be the D (6 bases). The CDR3 length is 14 residues. Germline V gives CDR1 GTSNPN, CDR2 SVGIG (reference sequence). V was cut by 1 base and J by 4 bases, with 13 bases left in between. The DNA for the CDR3 is TGTGCCTGGAGTGCCCAGGGGATAGGCTATGGCTACACCTTC. This encodes CAWSAQGIGYGYTF.

The chain has TRBV19 and TRBJ1-3; D possibly corresponds to TRBD1 (5 bases). From germline, CDR1 is LNHDA and CDR2 SQIVND (reference sequence). The V end lost 8 bases, the J end lost 2 bases, and 13 bases lay between the germline ends. There are 14 residues in the CDR3. This CDR3 reads CASGTGTAGNTIYF. For the CDR3, the DNA is TGTGCCAGTGGGACTGGGACCGCTGGAAACACCATATATTTT.

The genes are TRBV10-2 and TRBJ2-2; D might be TRBD2 (5 bases). The CDR3 spans 11 residues. V lost 8 bases and J 7 bases, leaving 8 bases between the germline ends. Germline values: CDR1 WSHSY, CDR2 SAAADI. The CDR3 DNA reads as TGCGCCAGCGTCGGAGGCGGGGAGCTGTTTTTT. Residues: CASVGGGELFF.

This clone was observed once. The V gene is TRBV19, the J gene TRBJ1-4, with TRBD1 identical over 7 bases. Germline CDR1 is LNHDA and CDR2 is SQIVND (reference sequence). This CDR3 is built from 15 residues. Trimming at V came to 5 bases and at J to 7 bases, leaving 10 bases not matched to a gene. The CDR3 spells CASSHLDRVGEKLFF. The CDR3 DNA reads TGTGCCAGTAGTCACCTCGACAGGGTGGGTGAAAAACTGTTTTTT.

The genes are TRBV27 and TRBJ2-1, with 7 bases that match TRBD1. J was trimmed by 10 bases and V by 5 bases; bases with no gene match: 5. Germline-derived CDR1 and CDR2 are MNHEY and SMNVEV (reference sequence). CDR3 length: 12 residues. CDR3 nucleotides: TGTGCCAGCAGTACAGGGGACGGCGAGCAGTTCTTC. Translated, it gives CASSTGDGEQFF.

The chain recombines TRBV14 with TRBJ1-1, with a weak D call TRBD1 (6 bases). The CDR3 is made up of 15 amino acids. Trimming stripped 2 bases from V and 0 bases from J, with 10 bases between. Germline V CDR1 and CDR2: SGHDN, FVKESK. In DNA form, the CDR3 reads TGTGCCAGCAGCCAATTGGCAGGGGTGAACACTGAAGCTTTCTTT. Its protein is CASSQLAGVNTEAFF.

This clone appeared once. The chain uses TRBV30 and TRBJ1-2; the D is unclear. The CDR3 runs 14 residues. With 2 bases removed from V and 0 bases from J, the gap between germline ends came to 10 bases. The germline V gene encodes CDR1 GTSNPN and CDR2 SVGIG (reference sequence). CDR3 amino acids: CAWSPERTNYGYTF. DNA of the CDR3: TGTGCCTGGAGTCCTGAGCGGACTAACTATGGCTACACCTTC.